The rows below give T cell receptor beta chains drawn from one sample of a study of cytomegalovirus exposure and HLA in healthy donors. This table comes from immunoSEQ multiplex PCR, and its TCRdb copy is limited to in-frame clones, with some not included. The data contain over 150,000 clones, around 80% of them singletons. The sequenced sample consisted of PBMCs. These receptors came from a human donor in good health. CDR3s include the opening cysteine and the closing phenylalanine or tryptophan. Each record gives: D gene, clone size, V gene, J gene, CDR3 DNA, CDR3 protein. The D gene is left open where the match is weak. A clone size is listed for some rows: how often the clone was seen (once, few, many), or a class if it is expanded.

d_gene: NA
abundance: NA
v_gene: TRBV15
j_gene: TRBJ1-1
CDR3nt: TGTGCCACCAGCAGACTCTTATTGGACAGCGGCCCCACTGAAGCTTTCTTT
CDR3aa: CATSRLLLDSGPTEAFF

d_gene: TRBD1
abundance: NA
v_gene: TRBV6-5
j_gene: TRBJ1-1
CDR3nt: TGTGCCAGCAGTTTTGACAGGGGCACTGAAGCTTTCTTT
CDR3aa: CASSFDRGTEAFF

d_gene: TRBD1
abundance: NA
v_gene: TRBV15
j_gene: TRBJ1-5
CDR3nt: TGTGCCACCAGTAGACAGGGGTCTAATCAGCCCCAGCATTTT
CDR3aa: CATSRQGSNQPQHF

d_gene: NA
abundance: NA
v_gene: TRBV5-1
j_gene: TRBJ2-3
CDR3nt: TGCGCCAGCAGCTTGGCCACGGGGGGCAGCGCAGATACGCAGTATTTT
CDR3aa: CASSLATGGSADTQYF

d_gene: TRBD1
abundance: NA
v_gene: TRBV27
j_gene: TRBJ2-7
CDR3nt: TGTGCCAGCAGATCAACCGGGACAGGGGGCTCCGAGCAGTACTTC
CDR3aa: CASRSTGTGGSEQYF

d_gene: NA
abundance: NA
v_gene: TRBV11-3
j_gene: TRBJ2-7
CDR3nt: TGTGCCAGCAGCTTATACAGGGCGCCCCTTTCGCCCTACGAGCAGTACTTC
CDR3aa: CASSLYRAPLSPYEQYF

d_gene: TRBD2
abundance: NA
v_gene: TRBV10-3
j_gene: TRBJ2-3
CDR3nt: TGTGCCATATGGACTAGCGGGGGGGGCCCAGATACGCAGTATTTT
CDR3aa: CAIWTSGGGPDTQYF

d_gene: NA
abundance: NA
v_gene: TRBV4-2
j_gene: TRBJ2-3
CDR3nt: TGTGCCAGCAGCCAAGAAGGAGACCCAACAGATACGCAGTATTTT
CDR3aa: CASSQEGDPTDTQYF

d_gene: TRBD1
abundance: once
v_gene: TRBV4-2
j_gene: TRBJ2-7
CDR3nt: TGTGCCAGCAGCCCCTTGGAGACAGGGAGTTTTTACGAGCAGTACTTC
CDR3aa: CASSPLETGSFYEQYF

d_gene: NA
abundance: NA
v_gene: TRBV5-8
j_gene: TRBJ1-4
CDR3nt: TGTGCCAGCAGCTTGGAGTCTATTGGCGGAGGGTCTCGTGAAAAACTGTTTTTT
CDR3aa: CASSLESIGGGSREKLFF

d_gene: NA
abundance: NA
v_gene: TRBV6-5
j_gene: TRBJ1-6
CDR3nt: TGTGCCAGCACCCCTAGAGAGGGTAATTCACCCCTCCACTTT
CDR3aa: CASTPREGNSPLHF

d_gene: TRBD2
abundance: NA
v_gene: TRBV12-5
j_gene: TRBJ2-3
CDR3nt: TGTGCTAGTGGTTTGGCGGGGGGGGCCAGAGATACGCAGTATTTT
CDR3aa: CASGLAGGARDTQYF

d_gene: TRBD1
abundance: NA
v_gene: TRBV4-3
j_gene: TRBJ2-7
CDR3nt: TGCGCCAGCAGCCCGGACAGGGGTTACGAGCAGTACTTC
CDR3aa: CASSPDRGYEQYF

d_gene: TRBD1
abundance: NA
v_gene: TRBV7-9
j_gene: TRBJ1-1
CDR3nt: TGTGCCAGCAGCGCCCGACAGGGAGCGTCATTAAAAGCTTTCTTT
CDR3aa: CASSARQGASLKAFF

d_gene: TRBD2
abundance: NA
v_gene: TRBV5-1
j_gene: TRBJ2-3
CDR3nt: TGCGCCAGCAGCTTACTAGCGGGGGGTTCAAACACAGATACGCAGTATTTT
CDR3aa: CASSLLAGGSNTDTQYF

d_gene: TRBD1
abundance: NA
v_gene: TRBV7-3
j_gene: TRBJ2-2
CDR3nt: TGTGCCAGCAGCCGGACAGGGGGAATCACCGGGGAGCTGTTTTTT
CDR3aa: CASSRTGGITGELFF

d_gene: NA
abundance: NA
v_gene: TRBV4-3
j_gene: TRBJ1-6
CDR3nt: TGCGCCAGCAGCCAAGACATCGCTGGGGGGGCACCCCTCCACTTT
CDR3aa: CASSQDIAGGAPLHF

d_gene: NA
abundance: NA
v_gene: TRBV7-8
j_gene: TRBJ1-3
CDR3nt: TGTGCCAGCAGCTTTCCGGCCGGGGCTGGAAACACCATATATTTT
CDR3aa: CASSFPAGAGNTIYF

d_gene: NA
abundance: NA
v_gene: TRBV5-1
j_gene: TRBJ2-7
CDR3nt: TGCGCCAGCAGCTTCGGAGGAGGGGGGGGGCCCTACGAGCAGTACTTC
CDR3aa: CASSFGGGGGPYEQYF

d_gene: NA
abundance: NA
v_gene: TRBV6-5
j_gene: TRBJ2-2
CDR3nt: TGTGCCAGCAGAGGCGGCCCAGTGCTGGCCGGGGAGCTGTTTTTT
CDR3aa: CASRGGPVLAGELFF

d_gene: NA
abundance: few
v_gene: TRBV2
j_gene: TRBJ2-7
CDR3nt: TGTGCCAGCAATGTGGGGCCCGCCTACGAGCAGTACTTC
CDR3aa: CASNVGPAYEQYF

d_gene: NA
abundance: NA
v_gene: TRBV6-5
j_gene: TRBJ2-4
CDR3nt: TGTGCCAGCAGAGCCCAGGGGTGGAACATTCAGTACTTC
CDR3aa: CASRAQGWNIQYF

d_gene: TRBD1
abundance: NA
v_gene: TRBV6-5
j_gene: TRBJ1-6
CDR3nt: TGTGCCAGCAGTAGGACAGGCCTAGGGGATTCACCCCTCCACTTT
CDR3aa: CASSRTGLGDSPLHF

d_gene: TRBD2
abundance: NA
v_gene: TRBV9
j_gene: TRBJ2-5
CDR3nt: TGTGCCAGCAGCGTAGCGGGGGGAAACCAAGAGACCCAGTACTTC
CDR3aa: CASSVAGGNQETQYF

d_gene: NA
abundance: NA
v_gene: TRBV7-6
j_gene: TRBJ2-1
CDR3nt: TGTGCCAGCAGCTTATTAGCAGGGCAGGGAAATGAGCAGTTCTTC
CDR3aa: CASSLLAGQGNEQFF

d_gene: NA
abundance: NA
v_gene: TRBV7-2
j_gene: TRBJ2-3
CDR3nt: TGTGCCAGCAGCCCCCCGTTCGGCCCGGGGAGGGATACGCAGTATTTT
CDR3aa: CASSPPFGPGRDTQYF

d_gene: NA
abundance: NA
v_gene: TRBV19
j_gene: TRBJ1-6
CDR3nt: TGTGCCAGTAGGTGGACAGTTATAAATTCACCCCTCCACTTT
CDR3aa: CASRWTVINSPLHF

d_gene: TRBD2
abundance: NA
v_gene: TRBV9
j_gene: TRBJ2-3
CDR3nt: TGTGCCAGCAGCGATAGCGGGGGGGCCTTGGATACGCAGTATTTT
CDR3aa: CASSDSGGALDTQYF

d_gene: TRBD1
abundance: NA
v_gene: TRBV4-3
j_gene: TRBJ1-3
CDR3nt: TGCGCCAGCAGCGACCGGACAGGGGTTGGAAACACCATATATTTT
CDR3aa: CASSDRTGVGNTIYF

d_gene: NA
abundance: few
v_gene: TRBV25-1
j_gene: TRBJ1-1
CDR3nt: TGTGCCAGCAGCATAGGGGGGGGCACTGAAGCTTTCTTT
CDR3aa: CASSIGGGTEAFF

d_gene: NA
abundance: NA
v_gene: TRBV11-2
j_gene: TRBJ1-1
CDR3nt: TGTGCCAGCAGCCCCTATCGCGCGGGGGCTATCGCTGAAGCTTTCTTT
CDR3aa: CASSPYRAGAIAEAFF

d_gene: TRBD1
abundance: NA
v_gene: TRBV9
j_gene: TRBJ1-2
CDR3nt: TGTGCCAGCAGCGTAGCCGGACAGGGCTATGGCTACACCTTC
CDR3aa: CASSVAGQGYGYTF

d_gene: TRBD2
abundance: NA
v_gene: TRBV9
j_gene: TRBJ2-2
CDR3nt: TGTGCCAGCAGCGCAACCGGGACTAGCGGATTACGGGAGCTGTTTTTT
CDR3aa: CASSATGTSGLRELFF

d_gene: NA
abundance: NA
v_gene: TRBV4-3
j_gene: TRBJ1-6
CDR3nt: TGCGCCAGCAGGCTGATAGGGGGTTTCAATTCACCCCTCCACTTT
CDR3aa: CASRLIGGFNSPLHF

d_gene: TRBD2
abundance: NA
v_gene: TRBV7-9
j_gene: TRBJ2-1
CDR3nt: TGTGCCAGCAGCCCACTAGCGGGGGGGTCCTACAATGAGCAGTTCTTC
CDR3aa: CASSPLAGGSYNEQFF

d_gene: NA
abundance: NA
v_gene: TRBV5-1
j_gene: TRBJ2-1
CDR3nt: TGCGCCAGCAGCTTGGATGGCGGAAACAATGAGCAGTTCTTC
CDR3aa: CASSLDGGNNEQFF

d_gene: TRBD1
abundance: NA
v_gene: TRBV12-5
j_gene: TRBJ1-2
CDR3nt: TGTGCTAGTGGTTTGCCGGGACAGGGGGAGCATGGCTACACCTTC
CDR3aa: CASGLPGQGEHGYTF

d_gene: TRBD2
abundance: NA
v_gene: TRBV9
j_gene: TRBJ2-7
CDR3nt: TGTGCCAGCAGCCCTGGGACTAGCGGGGGCTTCGATCGCGTCTACGAGCAGTACTTC
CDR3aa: CASSPGTSGGFDRVYEQYF

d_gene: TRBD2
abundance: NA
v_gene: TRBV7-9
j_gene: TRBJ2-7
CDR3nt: TGTGCCAGCAGTTCTCCGGGACTAGCGGGGGGCCCCTTATACGAGCAGTACTTC
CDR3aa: CASSSPGLAGGPLYEQYF

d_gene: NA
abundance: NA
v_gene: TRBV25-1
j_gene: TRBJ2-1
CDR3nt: TGTGCCAGCAGGGAACAAGGCCAGGGCTACAATGAGCAGTTCTTC
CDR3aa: CASREQGQGYNEQFF

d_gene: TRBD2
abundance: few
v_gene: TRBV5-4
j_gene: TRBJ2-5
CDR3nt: TGTGCCAGCAGCTTGGTAGCGGGGGGTCAAGAGACCCAGTACTTC
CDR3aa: CASSLVAGGQETQYF